This T cell receptor beta chain was obtained from a study of OX40 agonist ivuxolimab in advanced cancers. Study summary: Enrollees could have had prior anti-PD-1, anti-PD-L1 or anti-CTLA-4 therapy, which approximately 38% had received.

V was shortened by 2 bases and J by 5 bases, with 13 bases between the two germline ends. The CDR3 covers 14 residues. Germline V gene sequence: CDR1 SGHAT, CDR2 FQNNGV. The study, taken as a whole, reports: Antigen specificity remained undetermined for the expanded peripheral T cells. CD4+ and CD8+ blood T cells expanded clonally by week 6 at 0.1 to 3.0 mg/kg.

Sequenced by immunoSEQ multiplex PCR; TCRdb stores in-frame clones only, minus some. The data hold approximately 12,000 clones, with roughly 80% observed a single time. About this clone: As yet, its antigen is unknown.

This receptor was taken from an adult with an advanced solid tumor such as melanoma, head and neck, liver or kidney cancer. The gene calls are TRBV11-2 and TRBJ2-7, with D perhaps matching TRBD2 (6 bases). The sequenced sample was CD4+ or CD8+ T cells sorted from blood, obtained in a trial of the OX40 agonist ivuxolimab. This CDR3 reads CASSLSLGGNEQYF. In DNA form, the CDR3 reads TGTGCCAGCAGCTTATCACTGGGAGGCAACGAGCAGTACTTC. Full variable domain (rest looked up from reference TRBV11-2 and TRBJ2-7): EAGVAQSPRYKIIEKRQSVAFWCNPISGHATLYWYQQILGQGPKLLIQFQNNGVVDDSQLPKDRFSAERLKGVDSTLKIQPAKLEDSAVYLCASSLSLGGNEQYFGPGTRLTVT.